The 2 T cell receptor beta chains below were found in one sample sequenced in a study of blood T cell repertoires in COVID-19 (dated by TCRdb to 2020 to 2022). Libraries were prepared through the immunoSEQ multiplex PCR assay. In TCRdb, the immuneACCESS table is reduced to in-frame sequences with V and J assigned. These tables do not hold every clone; where another copy was compared, an unresolved V gene accounts for under half, and the others remain unexplained. For this sample the table gives 250,000 to 300,000 clones, of which about nine tenths were detected only once. More than 1.5% of the sample is held by the ten biggest clonotypes. The sequencing sample was made of PBMCs or T cells enriched from blood (not recorded which). These receptors all stem from a woman aged 55-75 years who had recovered from COVID-19.

The rearrangement joins TRBV5-4 to TRBJ2-5; 7 bases fit TRBD2. The CDR3 is 15 amino acids. Germline trimming cut 0 bases from V and 4 bases from J; bases unmatched to any gene: 6. Germline lookup yields CDR1 SGHNT and CDR2 YYREEE (reference sequence). The CDR3 nucleotides are TGTGCCAGCAGCTTGGTTCGGGGGGTTGCAGAGACCCAGTACTTC. Translation gives CASSLVRGVAETQYF.

The J gene is TRBJ1-6, the V gene TRBV3-1 (or the pseudogene TRBV3-2), with 8 nucleotides matching TRBD1. The J segment lost 10 bases and the V segment lost 4 bases, leaving 9 bases of the junction unmatched. Per germline, CDR1 LGHDT and CDR2 YNNKEL (reference sequence). This CDR3 spans 15 amino acids. CDR3 sequence (DNA): TGTGCCAGCAGCCGCAGCGACAGGGGAAGCTCACCCCTCCACTTT. Translated, it gives CASSRSDRGSSPLHF.